The 8 T cell receptor beta chains in this list originate from one sample, sequenced in a study of regulatory T cells in long-lasting Graves disease (dated by TCRdb to the early 2020s). Taken with the paper, the label for time point translates to: newly diagnosed GD, antithyroid drugs for less than 3 months. For both TCR sequencing and RNA sequencing, RNA was extracted from PBMCs using TRIzol. The library relied on multiplex PCR. Sequencing was performed on an Illumina HiSeq 4000. CDR3 regions were amplified by Arm-PCR with iRepertoire HTBI primers to construct TCR beta libraries. Through fastp at Q25 and MiXCR, TCRdb rebuilt clones from the public reads, retaining in-frame beta chains. Each CDR3 protein gets just one entry, which takes the most common genes and DNA from the rows behind it. Here the sample has 350,000 to 400,000 distinct CDR3 sequences; 15% to 20% occur a single time. 20% of the sample lies in the top ten.

The data also belong to a second study, concerning T cells in Graves' hyperthyroidism and ophthalmopathy.

The source material was peripheral blood mononuclear cells (PBMCs), sampled at new diagnosis, from a patient treated with antithyroid drugs. Source of these receptors: a woman in her late teens or twenties with Graves disease. Donor details come from another sample of the same person, matched by shared clones.

This clonotype was seen at least ten times. The J gene is TRBJ2-7, the V gene TRBV2, with D unresolved. The length of the CDR3 is 14 residues. Germline-derived CDR1 and CDR2 are SNHLY and FYNNEI. The V end lost 6 bases, the J end lost 1 base, and 13 bases lay between the germline ends. The CDR3 reads CASRRLLPSYEQYF. The CDR3 bases are TGTGCCAGCAGGAGGCTCCTCCCGTCCTACGAGCAGTACTTC.

The sample holds many counts of this clonotype. CDR3 DNA sequence: TGTGCCTGGAGTGTACCGACAGGGAGAACAGATACGCAGTATTTT. Amino acids: CAWSVPTGRTDTQYF. The rearrangement joins TRBV30 to TRBJ2-3; 7 positions match TRBD1. V shed 0 bases and J 3 bases; nucleotides not matched to a gene: 6. Germline V gives CDR1 GTSNPN, CDR2 SVGIG (reference sequence). This CDR3 has 15 residues.

This clonotype was found many times. This chain links TRBV7-9 with TRBJ2-4, with 8 bases that match TRBD1. Germline lookup yields CDR1 SEHNR and CDR2 FQNEAQ (reference sequence). This CDR3 is built from 15 residues. V gave up 5 bases and J gave up 0 bases; unmatched junction bases: 3. CDR3 coding DNA: TGTGCCAGCAGCCGGGACAGGCTAGCCAAAAACATTCAGTACTTC. It codes for CASSRDRLAKNIQYF.

This clonotype was observed at least ten times. This rearrangement joins TRBV20-1 to TRBJ2-7; D not resolved. The germline V gene has CDR1 DFQATT and CDR2 SNEGSKA (reference sequence). The CDR3 covers 13 residues. Trimming left V 1 base short and J 3 bases short, with 10 bases between. Here the CDR3 reads CSARVGIGYEQYF. Here the CDR3 DNA reads TGCAGTGCTAGAGTGGGGATAGGCTACGAGCAGTACTTC.

This clonotype has more than one count but fewer than ten. The CDR3 DNA reads TGTGCCAGCAGCCAAGACTTGACCTCTGGGGCCAACGTCCTGACTTTC. Translated: CASSQDLTSGANVLTF. This chain links TRBV4-2 with TRBJ2-6; D remains unclear. This CDR3 has 16 amino acids. V shed 0 bases and J shed 0 bases, with 6 bases lying between them. Germline assignment: CDR1 LGHNA and CDR2 YNFKEQ.

This clonotype was seen only a few times. The gene calls are TRBV27 and TRBJ1-6; D unresolved. The CDR3 has 15 residues. V lost 5 bases and J lost 10, with 18 bases in between. Germline loops: CDR1 MNHEY, CDR2 SMNVEV (reference sequence). CDR3 bases: TGTGCCAGCAGTCCCCGCTCTCCCGCTAAGTCACCCCTCCACTTT. Protein: CASSPRSPAKSPLHF.

A remark on this clonotype: It may be a read error: a sequence one base away is much more abundant. This chain links TRBV6-1 with TRBJ2-1; tentative D call: TRBD2 (7 bases). Germline V CDR1 and CDR2: MNHNS, SASEGT. The CDR3 is 14 amino acids. V was clipped by 3 bases and J by 6 bases, with 12 bases between them. CDR3 coding DNA: TGTGCCAGCAGTGAGGGGGAGGGGGGCAATGAGCAGTTCTTC. Translating gives CASSEGEGGNEQFF.

This clonotype has a count of ten or more. The CDR3 DNA reads as TGTGCCTTGCAGGGGGCGCGGTATGGCTACACCTTC. Translated: CALQGARYGYTF. The chain combines TRBV30 with TRBJ1-2; 8 positions agree with TRBD1. Trimming removed 7 bases from V and 5 bases from J; junction bases left unmatched: 6. This CDR3 has 12 amino acids. CDR1 is GTSNPN, CDR2 SVGIG, per germline (reference sequence).